This T cell receptor beta chain was recovered during a study of T cells in Graves' hyperthyroidism and ophthalmopathy. Study background: Peripheral blood was drawn at first diagnosis, prior to all treatment. Regarding the study as a whole: Clonotypes that were expanded in thyroid above 0.001 mostly appeared in blood too.

CDR1 is SNHLY and CDR2 is FYNNEI in the germline V gene. Trimming stripped 2 bases from V and 2 bases from J, with 14 bases between. The CDR3 runs 16 residues. The CDR3 regions of TCR beta were amplified from RNA transcripts. The TCR CDR3 was amplified in a first-round RT-PCR using the HTBI primer set. TCRdb recomputed calls from the multiplex PCR reads with MiXCR, one row per CDR3 protein. The data contain 300,000 to 400,000 distinct CDR3 sequences, about 13% of them seen just once; the ten biggest clones take up less than 10%. Absence of ophthalmopathy progression within 18 months defined stable Graves' hyperthyroidism. Orbital computed tomography and thyroid ultrasound, together with serum TRAb and thyroxine and clinical symptoms, were used for diagnoses. Turning to this clonotype: The antigen is undetermined.

V gene TRBV2 combines with J gene TRBJ2-3; D might be TRBD1 or TRBD2, each matching 6 bases. Sequencing used blood. The sequence was collected from a woman under 30 with Graves' hyperthyroidism. CDR3 DNA: TGTGCCAGCAGTGAATACCCCGGGGGCCTCACAGATACGCAGTATTTT. Protein product: CASSEYPGGLTDTQYF.